This T cell receptor beta chain was obtained from a study of T cell changes during pregnancy in multiple sclerosis. CDR1 is PRHDT, CDR2 FYEKMQ, per germline (reference sequence). The CDR3 has 16 amino acids. V lost 2 bases and J 8 bases, leaving 19 bases between the germline ends. This table comes from immunoSEQ multiplex PCR, and its TCRdb copy is limited to in-frame clones, with some not included. The sample holds roughly 70,000 clones, roughly 92% seen once. The receptor's source is a female donor with multiple sclerosis, enrolled in a pregnancy study. The rearrangement uses TRBV13 and TRBJ2-1; a possible D gene is TRBD2 (5 bases). This sample comprised peripheral blood, obtained in the third trimester of pregnancy. CDR3 nucleotide sequence: TGTGCCAGCAGCTTACCCAGGCGAGGACTCAGCGATGAGCAGTTCTTC. Protein sequence: CASSLPRRGLSDEQFF.